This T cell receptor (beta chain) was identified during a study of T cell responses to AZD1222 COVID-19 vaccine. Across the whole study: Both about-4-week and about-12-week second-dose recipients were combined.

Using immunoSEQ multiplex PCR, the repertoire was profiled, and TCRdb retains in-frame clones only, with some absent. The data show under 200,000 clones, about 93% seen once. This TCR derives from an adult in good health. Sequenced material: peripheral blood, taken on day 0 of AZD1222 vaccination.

The CDR3 sequence is CATETGTQNTEAFF. Written as DNA, the CDR3 is TGTGCCACCGAAACCGGGACACAGAACACTGAAGCTTTCTTT. The J gene is TRBJ1-1, the V gene TRBV10-3; possibly TRBD1 for D (6 bases). V was pared by 10 bases and J by 1 base, with 16 bases between. CDR3 length equals 14 residues. Germline loops: CDR1 ENHRY, CDR2 SYGVKD.